This T cell receptor beta chain derives from a study of regulatory T cells in long-lasting Graves disease. Comments on this clonotype: Its cognate antigen is unknown.

In building TCR beta libraries, iRepertoire HTBI primers were used together with Arm-PCR of CDR3 regions. Authors' analysis steps: Throughout the samples, researchers identified 50 to 75 TRBV and 14 TRBJ segments. TCRdb itself ran the multiplex PCR reads through MiXCR, one entry per CDR3 protein. The V and J calls and clone size come from TCRdb's table, not from the authors' own analysis. In the table there are about 320,000 distinct CDR3 sequences, 15% to 20% of which are singletons. Time point meaning: newly diagnosed GD, antithyroid drugs for less than 3 months. From PBMCs, RNA was extracted and then used to make the TCR library. V lost 5 bases, J lost 3 bases, and 18 bases lay in between. CDR3 length: 16 amino acids. Germline CDR1 is SGHVS and CDR2 is FNYEAQ. Overall study findings and caveats: The study found persistent patients shared more public clonotypes (roughly 2,500) than new patients (over 900). Persistent disease exhibited a predilection for TRBV28, TRBJ1-2 and TRBJ2-5.

The receptor was isolated from a female donor with Graves disease. This specimen consisted of peripheral blood mononuclear cells (PBMCs), obtained at new diagnosis, from a patient treated with antithyroid drugs. The chain employs TRBV7-6 and TRBJ2-3, with D perhaps matching TRBD1 (6 bases). CDR3 sequence: CASSRPQGDWTDTQYF. The CDR3 DNA sequence: TGTGCCAGCAGCCGACCACAGGGTGATTGGACAGATACGCAGTATTTT. The full variable domain, with the rest looked up from reference TRBV7-6 and TRBJ2-3, is GAGVSQSPRYKVTKRGQDVALRCDPISGHVSLYWYRQALGQGPEFLTYFNYEAQQDKSGLPNDRFSAERPEGSISTLTIQRTEQRDSAMYRCASSRPQGDWTDTQYFGPGTRLTVL.